What follows are 23 T cell receptor beta chains derived from one specimen sequenced in a study of shared T cell receptors in the human thymus. Assay used: immunoSEQ multiplex PCR; TCRdb lists only in-frame clones, some missing. The sample records a few hundred thousand clones, over 90% being singletons. The sequencing sample was made of thymocytes. The source is a human donor.

This clone was observed a few times. The chain employs TRBV27 and TRBJ1-1; D is ambiguous. CDR1 is MNHEY and CDR2 is SMNVEV in the germline V gene (reference sequence). V was trimmed by 8 bases and J by 0 bases, leaving 22 bases between them. This CDR3 comprises 17 residues. CDR3: CASPGCGGHGVNTEAFF. DNA of the CDR3: TGTGCCAGCCCCGGTTGTGGCGGGCATGGTGTGAACACTGAAGCTTTCTTT.

This chain connects TRBV19 to TRBJ2-1; a weak D match, TRBD2 (5 bases). There are 15 residues in the CDR3. Trimming removed 8 bases at V and 5 bases at J, with 19 bases between. CDR1 is LNHDA, CDR2 SQIVND, per germline (reference sequence). In nucleotides, the CDR3 is TGTGCCAGTGGACGTGGGCCAAAAGCGGACAATGAGCAGTTCTTC. It translates to CASGRGPKADNEQFF.

The J gene is TRBJ1-2, the V gene TRBV7-9; the match to TRBD1 covers 8 bases. V gave up 4 bases and J gave up 7 bases; unmatched junction bases: 5. This CDR3 region has 13 residues. In germline, CDR1 is SEHNR, CDR2 FQNEAQ (reference sequence). For the CDR3, the DNA is TGTGCCAGCAGCTCCTGGGACAGGATTGGCTACACCTTC. This gives the protein CASSSWDRIGYTF.

A single count supports this clone. The CDR3 DNA follows: TGTGCCAGCAGTTCGGGACAGCTCAATCAGCCCCAGCATTTT. Translating gives CASSSGQLNQPQHF. The rearrangement uses TRBV27 and TRBJ1-5, with TRBD1 matching over 7 bases. Germline V gene lookup returns CDR1 MNHEY and CDR2 SMNVEV (reference sequence). This CDR3 region has 14 residues. The junction had 3 bases not matched to a gene; V was cut back by 4 bases and J by 3 bases.

The rearrangement links TRBV7-8 to TRBJ2-7; D might be TRBD1 (6 bases). The germline V gene has CDR1 SGHVS and CDR2 FQNEAQ. Trimming shortened V by 0 bases and J by 0 bases, and 15 bases separated the two germline ends. CDR3 length: 17 amino acids. This chain's CDR3 is CASSLAIATGASYEQYF. The CDR3 DNA is TGTGCCAGCAGCTTAGCGATTGCGACAGGCGCCTCCTACGAGCAGTACTTC. Filled out from reference TRBV7-8 and TRBJ2-7, the complete variable domain reads GAGVSQSPRYKVAKRGQDVALRCDPISGHVSLFWYQQALGQGPEFLTYFQNEAQLDKSGLPSDRFFAERPEGSVSTLKIQRTQQEDSAVYLCASSLAIATGASYEQYFGPGTRLTVT.

The gene calls are TRBV30 and TRBJ2-1; TRBD1 or TRBD2 may be the D gene (6 bases each). V was clipped by 1 base and J by 12 bases, with 19 bases between them. The CDR3 spans 14 residues. The V gene's germline CDR1 is GTSNPN and CDR2 SVGIG (reference sequence). The DNA of the CDR3 is TGTGCCTGGAGTGCGGGGGCCTCGGGCCCAGGGCAGTTCTTC. Translating it yields CAWSAGASGPGQFF.

This chain joins TRBV7-9 and TRBJ2-1, with TRBD2 matching 7 bases. V lost 4 bases and J lost 8; bases outside the gene matches: 8. Germline CDR1 reads SEHNR; CDR2 reads FQNEAQ (reference sequence). The CDR3 has 14 amino acids. CDR3 nucleotide sequence: TGTGCCAGCAGCTCCCCAGCGGGAAAGGATGAGCAGTTCTTC. Translation: CASSSPAGKDEQFF.

Worth noting for this clone: Other DNA sequences in this specimen translate into the identical CDR3. The chain links TRBV28 to TRBJ2-3; the D is unclear. The CDR3 totals 11 residues. Germline assignment: CDR1 MDHEN and CDR2 SYDVKM. V was trimmed by 8 bases and J by 2 bases, leaving 5 bases between them. CDR3 loop: CASRSTDTQYF. The CDR3 DNA follows: TGTGCCAGCCGGTCCACAGATACGCAGTATTTT.

This chain joins TRBV28 and TRBJ2-3; TRBD2 matches 13 bases. This CDR3 spans 17 amino acids. Per the germline V gene, CDR1 is MDHEN and CDR2 is SYDVKM. With V trimmed by 6 bases and J by 1 base, 7 bases remained unmatched. CDR3 loop: CASRSGTSGTRTDTQYF. The CDR3 nucleotides are TGTGCCAGCAGATCCGGGACTAGCGGGACTCGCACAGATACGCAGTATTTT. The variable domain in full, with the rest retrieved from reference TRBV28 and TRBJ2-3, is DVKVTQSSRYLVKRTGEKVFLECVQDMDHENMFWYRQDPGLGLRLIYFSYDVKMKEKGDIPEGYSVSREKKERFSLILESASTNQTSMYLCASRSGTSGTRTDTQYFGPGTRLTVL.

The V call is TRBV6-1, the J call TRBJ2-3; 12 nucleotides align to TRBD2. CDR1 and CDR2 from the germline V gene are MNHNS and SASEGT. V shed 4 bases and J 0 bases; nucleotides not matched to a gene: 5. This CDR3 comprises 17 residues. The CDR3 sequence is CASSVRTSGTSTDTQYF. The DNA of the CDR3 is TGTGCCAGCAGTGTTCGGACTAGCGGGACTAGCACAGATACGCAGTATTTT.

This chain links TRBV27 with TRBJ1-1; D not certain. Per the germline V gene, CDR1 is MNHEY and CDR2 is SMNVEV (reference sequence). V lost 2 bases and J 7 bases, leaving 14 bases between the germline ends. The CDR3 spans 14 residues. CDR3 loop: CASSLKARSYEAFF. CDR3 in DNA: TGTGCCAGCAGTTTAAAGGCCAGGAGCTATGAAGCTTTCTTT.

This clone was found once. The chain links TRBV19 to TRBJ1-2, with 10 nucleotides matching TRBD1. Trimming at V came to 3 bases and at J to 7 bases, leaving 5 bases not matched to a gene. Germline V gives CDR1 LNHDA, CDR2 SQIVND (reference sequence). The CDR3 sequence is 14 residues long. CDR3 region: CASSIRGQGGGYTF. The CDR3 DNA is TGTGCCAGTAGTATTCGTGGACAGGGGGGTGGCTACACCTTC.

This clone showed up just once. A junction end diverges from the germline sequence, so it may reflect a read error. The chain joins TRBV2 to TRBJ1-2; 7 nucleotides agree with TRBD1. There are 13 residues in the CDR3. Germline V gene sequence: CDR1 SNHLY, CDR2 FYNNEI. For the CDR3, the DNA is TGTGCCAGCAGTGAAGCGCTTTGGGGGACAGCCTTCTTC. Its translation: CASSEALWGTAFF. Combining the CDR3 with reference TRBV2 and TRBJ1-2 gives the whole variable domain EPEVTQTPSHQVTQMGQEVILRCVPISNHLYFYWYRQILGQKVEFLVSFYNNEISEKSEIFDDQFSVERPDGSNFTLKIRSTKLEDSAMYFCASSEALWGTAFFGSGTRLTVV.

The chain combines TRBV14 with TRBJ2-4; D not certain. This CDR3 has 14 residues. V lost 3 bases and J lost 0, with 6 bases in between. CDR1 SGHDN and CDR2 FVKESK come from the germline V gene. The CDR3 sequence: CASSQGLAKNIQYF. CDR3 DNA: TGTGCCAGCAGCCAGGGATTAGCCAAAAACATTCAGTACTTC.

This clone was found once. J is TRBJ2-6 and V is TRBV7-2, with D perhaps matching TRBD2 (6 bases). The CDR3 has 17 amino acids. Looked up from germline, CDR1 is SGHTA and CDR2 is FQGNSA. V dropped 2 bases and J dropped 4 bases, with 15 bases sitting between them. DNA of the CDR3: TGTGCCAGCAGCTTAACCCGACAAAGCGGGGGGGCCAACGTCCTGACTTTC. This gives the protein CASSLTRQSGGANVLTF.

This rearrangement joins TRBV18 to TRBJ1-1; 9 nucleotides match TRBD1. CDR1 is KGHSH and CDR2 is LQKENI in the germline V gene. With 4 bases clipped from V and 5 bases from J, the junction kept 8 bases outside the gene matches. This CDR3 has 15 residues. CDR3 protein: CASSLPGQGYTEAFF. For the CDR3, the DNA is TGTGCCAGCTCACTGCCGGGACAGGGCTATACTGAAGCTTTCTTT. Together with reference TRBV18 and TRBJ1-1, the CDR3 gives the full variable domain: NAGVMQNPRHLVRRRGQEARLRCSPMKGHSHVYWYRQLPEEGLKFMVYLQKENIIDESGMPKERFSAEFPKEGPSILRIQQVVRGDSAAYFCASSLPGQGYTEAFFGQGTRLTVV.

This clone was recorded a few times. The gene calls are TRBV27 and TRBJ1-5; 10 bases align to TRBD1. Germline CDR1 is MNHEY and CDR2 is SMNVEV (reference sequence). Trimming removed 6 bases from V and 1 base from J; junction bases left unmatched: 9. This CDR3 contains 17 residues. The CDR3 reads CASSPGGGQGSNQPQHF. CDR3 DNA sequence: TGTGCCAGCAGCCCTGGGGGGGGACAGGGGAGCAATCAGCCCCAGCATTTT.

The chain joins TRBV27 to TRBJ1-1; 8 nucleotides match TRBD1. The J segment lost 4 bases and the V segment lost 7 bases, leaving 8 bases of the junction unmatched. Germline V gene data show CDR1 as MNHEY and CDR2 as SMNVEV (reference sequence). This CDR3 comprises 14 residues. The CDR3 DNA reads as TGTGCCAGCATCAGCAGGGGGCGAGGCACTGAAGCTTTCTTT. This gives the protein CASISRGRGTEAFF.

V gene TRBV4-1 combines with J gene TRBJ1-1; D gene ambiguous. This CDR3 is built from 13 residues. The V end lost 4 bases, the J end lost 1 base, and 7 bases lay between the germline ends. Germline V lookup: CDR1 MGHRA, CDR2 YSYEKL. CDR3 amino acids: CASSRDKNTEAFF. The CDR3 DNA reads as TGCGCCAGCAGCCGTGACAAGAACACTGAAGCTTTCTTT.

This chain connects TRBV15 to TRBJ2-1; D may be TRBD1 or TRBD2 (5 bases each). Trimming took off 0 bases at V and 2 bases at J, with 14 bases between the two ends. The germline V gene encodes CDR1 LNHNV and CDR2 YYDKDF (reference sequence). CDR3 length: 17 residues. CDR3: CATSRDGGPTAYNEQFF. The CDR3 coding sequence is TGTGCCACCAGCAGAGATGGGGGTCCGACAGCCTACAATGAGCAGTTCTTC.

The rearrangement joins TRBV11-2 to TRBJ1-2, with D tentatively TRBD1 (5 bases). The germline gives CDR1 SGHAT, CDR2 FQNNGV. Trimming removed 5 bases at V and 3 bases at J, with 13 bases between. The CDR3 consists of 14 residues. This CDR3 reads CASSPRGDDYGYTF. CDR3 coding DNA: TGTGCCAGCAGCCCCCGGGGGGACGACTATGGCTACACCTTC.

The chain joins TRBV28 to TRBJ2-2, with no clear D. Germline V lookup: CDR1 MDHEN, CDR2 SYDVKM. The CDR3 runs 11 residues. V was pared by 9 bases and J by 3 bases, with 5 bases between. CDR3 loop: CASRHTGELFF. CDR3 DNA: TGTGCCAGTCGGCACACCGGGGAGCTGTTTTTT.

The chain recombines TRBV6-5 with TRBJ1-1; possibly TRBD1 for D (5 bases). CDR1 is MNHEY and CDR2 is SVGAGI in the germline V gene. CDR3 length: 13 amino acids. The V end was cut by 5 bases, the J end by 4 bases, with 11 bases between. This CDR3 is CASSHQGFTEAFF. The CDR3 nucleotides are TGTGCCAGCAGTCACCAGGGATTCACTGAAGCTTTCTTT.